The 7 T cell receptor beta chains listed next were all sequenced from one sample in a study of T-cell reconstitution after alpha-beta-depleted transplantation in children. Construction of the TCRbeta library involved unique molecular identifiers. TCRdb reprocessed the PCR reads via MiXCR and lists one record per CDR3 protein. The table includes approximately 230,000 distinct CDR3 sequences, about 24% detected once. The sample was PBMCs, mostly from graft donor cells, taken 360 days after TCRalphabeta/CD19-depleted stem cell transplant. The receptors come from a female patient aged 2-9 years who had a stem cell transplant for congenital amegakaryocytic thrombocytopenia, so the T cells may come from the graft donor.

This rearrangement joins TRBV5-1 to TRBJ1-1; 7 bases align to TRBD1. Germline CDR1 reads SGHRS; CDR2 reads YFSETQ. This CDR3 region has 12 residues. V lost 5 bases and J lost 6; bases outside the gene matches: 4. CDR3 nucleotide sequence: TGCGCCAGCAGTCGAGGGGGCCCTGAAGCTTTCTTT. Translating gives CASSRGGPEAFF.

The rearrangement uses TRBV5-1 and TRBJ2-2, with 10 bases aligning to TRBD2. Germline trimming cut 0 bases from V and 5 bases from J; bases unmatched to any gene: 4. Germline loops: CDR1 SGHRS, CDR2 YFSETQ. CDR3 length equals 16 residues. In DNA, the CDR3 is TGCGCCAGCAGCTTGGGCCTAGCGGGAGCTACCGGGGAGCTGTTTTTT. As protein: CASSLGLAGATGELFF.

The CDR3 DNA sequence: TGTGCCAGCGTCGGACTGCTCTACGAGCAGTACTTC. Translation gives CASVGLLYEQYF. The chain has TRBV6-5 and TRBJ2-7; possible D gene TRBD2, 5 bases. CDR3 length: 12 amino acids. The V end was cut by 8 bases, the J end by 3 bases, with 11 bases between. CDR1 and CDR2 from the germline V gene are MNHEY and SVGAGI.

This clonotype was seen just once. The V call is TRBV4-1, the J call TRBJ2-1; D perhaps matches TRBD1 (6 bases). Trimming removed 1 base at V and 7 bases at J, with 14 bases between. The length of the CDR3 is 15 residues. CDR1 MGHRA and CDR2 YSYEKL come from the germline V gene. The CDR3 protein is CASSQGTDGGNEQFF. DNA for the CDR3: TGCGCCAGCAGCCAAGGGACAGACGGTGGGAATGAGCAGTTCTTC.

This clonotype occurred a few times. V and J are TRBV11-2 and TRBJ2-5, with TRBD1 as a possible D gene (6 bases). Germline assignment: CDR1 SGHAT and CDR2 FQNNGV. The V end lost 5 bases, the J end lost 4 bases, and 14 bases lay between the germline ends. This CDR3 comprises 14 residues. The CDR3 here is CASSHRTGRETQYF. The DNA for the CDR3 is TGTGCCAGCAGCCACCGAACAGGGCGAGAGACCCAGTACTTC.

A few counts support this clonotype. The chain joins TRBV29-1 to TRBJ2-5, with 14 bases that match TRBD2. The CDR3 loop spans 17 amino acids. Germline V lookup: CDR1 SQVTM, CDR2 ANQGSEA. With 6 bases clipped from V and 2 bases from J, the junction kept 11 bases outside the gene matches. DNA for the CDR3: TGCAGCGTCAAGCCGGGACTAGCGGGAGTTTGGCAAGAGACCCAGTACTTC. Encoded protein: CSVKPGLAGVWQETQYF.

The CDR3 DNA follows: TGTGCCAGCAGCGTAGGGTATGGCGGGGAGCTGTTTTTT. As protein: CASSVGYGGELFF. This sequence joins TRBV9 and TRBJ2-2, with D hard to call. The CDR3 loop spans 13 amino acids. V was trimmed by 0 bases and J by 7 bases, leaving 7 bases between them. Germline V gives CDR1 SGDLS, CDR2 YYNGEE. The entire variable domain, with the rest obtained from reference TRBV9 and TRBJ2-2, is as follows: DSGVTQTPKHLITATGQRVTLRCSPRSGDLSVYWYQQSLDQGLQFLIQYYNGEERAKGNILERFSAQQFPDLHSELNLSSLELGDSALYFCASSVGYGGELFFGEGSRLTVL.